This TCR beta chain appears in the sequencing data of a study of T-cell reconstitution after alpha-beta-depleted transplantation in children (dated by TCRdb to the mid-2010s). Notes on the research overall: Using TCR repertoire profiling, the study followed T-cell immune reconstitution in a quantitative way in children after TCRalphabeta/CD19-depleted allogeneic hematopoietic cell transplantation.

Library construction relied on PCR. Sequencing took place on an Illumina HiSeq 2500. TCR library preparation used molecular barcoding, with unique molecular identifiers applied to normalize quantification of the TCRbeta repertoire. The public reads were run again by TCRdb, first through fastp at Q25 and then through MiXCR, and only productive beta chains were kept. A single entry per CDR3 protein holds the most common genes and DNA from its merged rows. In all, the sample holds 280,000 or so distinct CDR3 sequences, and about 9.9% of those were seen once. About a quarter of the sample belongs to the ten largest clones. Study-level results and caveats: The high TCRbeta diversity at day 60 in some patients was ascribed to recipient T cells and intrathymic progenitors that had survived conditioning. Hyperexpanded clone frequencies declined over subsequent months; after one year, T-cell counts and TCRbeta diversity were mostly attributed to newly produced T cells. The apparently early recovery of alphabetaT-cell counts about two months after transplant reportedly depended on only several hundred rapidly expanded clones that came from non-depleted graft cells.

As to this clonotype: Its recognized antigen is unknown. No base-level quality is on record; no much larger clone is a single base apart.

V loses 6 bases, J loses 7 bases, and the germline ends lie 19 bases apart. The germline V gene (reference sequence) gives CDR1 as DFQATT and CDR2 as SNEGSKA. The CDR3 starts with the cysteine, ends with the phenylalanine, and has 14 residues. The read is trimmed to its CDR3 DNA, 42 bases read in frame from base 1. The treatment or condition label on this specimen signifies: allogeneic hematopoietic cell transplantation with graft depleted of TCRalphabeta T cells and CD19 B cells. Transplant recipients were children who received TCRalphabeta/CD19-depleted allogeneic hematopoietic cell grafts. The clonotype originates from a male patient between 2 and 10 years old who had a stem cell transplant for chronic granulomatous disease, so the T cells may come from the graft donor. This sample comprised peripheral blood, obtained 180 days after TCRalphabeta/CD19-depleted stem cell transplant. This chain joins TRBV20-1 to TRBJ2-1; there is no confident call for the D gene. The CDR3 reads as follows: CSAVVPPSVNEQFF. Read as DNA, the sequence is TGCAGTGCGGTCGTCCCGCCGTCTGTGAATGAGCAGTTCTTC.